A single sample gave rise to the 20 T cell receptor beta chains below, sequenced in a study of vaccination and CD4 T cells after COVID-19. Stated treatment: approximately 10-day PBMC culture with coronavirus spike peptide pools or control peptides (ViraFEST assay). Once obtained from cultured CD4+ T cells, the DNA was sequenced using the Oncomine TCR Beta short-read assay. Via MiXCR, TCRdb re-called the PCR reads, giving one row per CDR3 protein. The sample includes around 10,000 distinct CDR3 sequences, less than 65% of them seen just once. No antigen has been assigned to these receptors. The source material was CD4+ T cells from blood, cultured in vitro. The receptor source for this set is a human donor who had recovered from COVID-19.

The chain carries TRBV20-1 and TRBJ2-7; weak D call: TRBD2 (7 bases). CDR3 length equals 12 residues. V was cut by 3 bases and J by 7 bases, with 13 bases left in between. Per germline, CDR1 DFQATT and CDR2 SNEGSKA (reference sequence). The CDR3 nucleotides are TGCAGTGCTAGCCAGCGGGACATGGAGCAGTACTTC. Protein sequence: CSASQRDMEQYF.

This chain connects TRBV20-1 to TRBJ1-1; possibly TRBD1 for D (6 bases). V lost 6 bases and J 11 bases, leaving 22 bases between the germline ends. Germline CDR1 DFQATT, CDR2 SNEGSKA (reference sequence). There are 13 residues in the CDR3. The CDR3 DNA is TGCAGTGCCCTCTGGTCCCTACAGGGATCGGCTTTCTTT. Translation: CSALWSLQGSAFF.

This clonotype has a handful of counts. The chain joins TRBV7-2 to TRBJ2-3; 11 positions match TRBD2. This CDR3 spans 14 amino acids. With 5 bases clipped from V and 10 bases from J, the junction kept 8 bases outside the gene matches. The V gene's germline CDR1 is SGHTA and CDR2 FQGNSA. The CDR3 sequence: CASSPGLAVVAQYF. The CDR3 DNA follows: TGTGCCAGCAGCCCGGGACTAGCGGTAGTTGCGCAGTATTTT.

The chain recombines TRBV18 with TRBJ2-7; D is unresolved. Germline lookup yields CDR1 KGHSH and CDR2 LQKENI. Trimming cost V 3 bases and J 2 bases, with 11 bases left between them. The CDR3 is 14 amino acids. The CDR3 loop reads CASSPYSGTYEQYF. CDR3 DNA: TGTGCCAGCTCACCGTACTCCGGAACCTACGAGCAGTACTTC. The full variable domain, in which reference TRBV18 and TRBJ2-7 provide the parts outside the CDR3, is NAGVMQNPRHLVRRRGQEARLRCSPMKGHSHVYWYRQLPEEGLKFMVYLQKENIIDESGMPKERFSAEFPKEGPSILRIQQVVRGDSAAYFCASSPYSGTYEQYFGPGTRLTVT.

The CDR3 loop is CSAGTGAGNTIYF. The CDR3 coding sequence is TGCAGTGCTGGGACAGGAGCTGGAAACACCATATATTTT. The chain couples TRBV20-1 to TRBJ1-3, with TRBD1 matching over 8 bases. The CDR3 totals 13 residues. Germline-derived CDR1 and CDR2 are DFQATT and SNEGSKA (reference sequence). V shed 5 bases and J 2 bases; nucleotides not matched to a gene: 2.

The genes are TRBV7-2 and TRBJ1-2; 7 bases align to TRBD1. There are 15 residues in the CDR3. J lost 3 bases, V lost 7 bases, and 11 bases had no gene match. Looked up from germline, CDR1 is SGHTA and CDR2 is FQGNSA. CDR3 sequence reads: CASILDRVQDYGYTF. Here the CDR3 DNA reads TGTGCCAGCATACTAGACAGGGTGCAGGACTATGGCTACACCTTC. Drawing the rest from reference TRBV7-2 and TRBJ1-2, the complete variable domain is GAGVSQSPSNKVTEKGKDVELRCDPISGHTALYWYRQSLGQGLEFLIYFQGNSAPDKSGLPSDRFSAERTGGSVSTLTIQRTQQEDSAVYLCASILDRVQDYGYTFGSGTRLTVV.

This chain uses TRBV12-3 or TRBV12-4 with TRBJ1-2; 8 bases agree with TRBD1. The CDR3 has 15 residues. V was pared by 5 bases and J by 7 bases, with 12 bases of the junction left unmatched. The CDR3 here is CASSPGQGLEGGYTF. The CDR3, as DNA: TGTGCCAGCAGTCCAGGACAGGGTTTGGAGGGTGGCTACACCTTC.

This clonotype was counted a single time. In nucleotides, the CDR3 is TGTGCCAGCAGTTGGACAGACTCCTACGAGCAGTACTTC. Residues: CASSWTDSYEQYF. The J gene is TRBJ2-7, the V gene TRBV25-1; D might be TRBD1 (6 bases). The V gene's germline CDR1 is MGHDK and CDR2 SYGVNS. V lost 5 bases and J lost 0, with 8 bases in between. The CDR3 runs 13 residues.

The chain couples TRBV7-2 to TRBJ2-2; TRBD1 matches 7 bases. Unmatched junction bases numbered 12, after V lost 7 bases and J lost 4 bases. This CDR3 contains 16 residues. The V gene's germline CDR1 is SGHTA and CDR2 FQGNSA. CDR3 nucleotides: TGTGCCAGCACCCAACCGCGGACAGGACCCACCGGGGAGCTGTTTTTT. It specifies CASTQPRTGPTGELFF. The whole variable domain, filled in from reference TRBV7-2 and TRBJ2-2, reads GAGVSQSPSNKVTEKGKDVELRCDPISGHTALYWYRQSLGQGLEFLIYFQGNSAPDKSGLPSDRFSAERTGGSVSTLTIQRTQQEDSAVYLCASTQPRTGPTGELFFGEGSRLTVL.

This clonotype turned up a few times. V gene TRBV6-2 or TRBV6-3 combines with J gene TRBJ2-5, with 7 bases fitting TRBD1. The germline V gene has CDR1 MNHEY and CDR2 SVGEGT. This CDR3 spans 15 amino acids. V was pared by 2 bases and J by 3 bases, with 6 bases of the junction left unmatched. CDR3 nucleotide sequence: TGTGCCAGCAGTTACGCCGGGACAGAAAAAGAGACCCAGTACTTC. Protein sequence: CASSYAGTEKETQYF.

V gene TRBV7-2 combines with J gene TRBJ2-2; perhaps TRBD1 as D (6 bases). CDR1 and CDR2 from the germline V gene are SGHTA and FQGNSA. The CDR3 has 14 residues. V dropped 4 bases and J dropped 2 bases, with 8 bases sitting between them. CDR3 bases: TGTGCCAGCAGCTCACAGGGTAACACCGGGGAGCTGTTTTTT. Translation gives CASSSQGNTGELFF.

CDR3 sequence (DNA): TGTGCCAGCAGCAAAAAGGGACAGACCGGCACAGATACGCAGTATTTT. It translates to CASSKKGQTGTDTQYF. J is TRBJ2-3 and V is TRBV7-6; 7 nucleotides match TRBD1. Losses at the gene ends were 5 bases for V and 1 base for J; bases not matched to a gene: 9. In germline, CDR1 is SGHVS, CDR2 FNYEAQ. This CDR3 spans 16 amino acids.

The chain couples TRBV7-2 to TRBJ2-2, with 11 bases lining up with TRBD2. Germline CDR1 reads SGHTA; CDR2 reads FQGNSA. The ends lost 1 base at V and 4 bases at J; junction bases unmatched: 5. The CDR3 loop spans 17 amino acids. This CDR3 reads CASSLDLAGGVTGELFF. The CDR3 nucleotides are TGTGCCAGCAGCTTAGACCTAGCGGGGGGCGTCACCGGGGAGCTGTTTTTT.

The rearrangement joins TRBV7-8 to TRBJ2-1; 7 bases line up with TRBD2. V shed 6 bases and J 8 bases; nucleotides not matched to a gene: 10. The CDR3 totals 14 residues. Germline CDR1 reads SGHVS; CDR2 reads FQNEAQ. The CDR3 DNA follows: TGTGCCAGCAGTAAAAGGGCGGGGGACGATGAGCAGTTCTTC. Translated, it gives CASSKRAGDDEQFF.

This clonotype was counted a single time. This chain uses TRBV20-1 with TRBJ1-4, with 10 bases lining up with TRBD1. In germline, CDR1 is DFQATT, CDR2 SNEGSKA (reference sequence). The J segment lost 8 bases and the V segment lost 2 bases, leaving 14 bases of the junction unmatched. The CDR3 spans 17 residues. The CDR3 DNA reads as TGCAGTGCTAGACCGGCAGGGACAGGGGATTGGGACGAAAAACTGTTTTTT. Its protein is CSARPAGTGDWDEKLFF.

This clonotype has just a few counts. The chain combines TRBV7-9 with TRBJ1-2; D not resolved. The V end lost 1 base, the J end lost 2 bases, and 5 bases lay between the germline ends. CDR1 and CDR2 from the germline V gene are SEHNR and FQNEAQ (reference sequence). The CDR3 extends over 13 amino acids. CDR3 nucleotide sequence: TGTGCCAGCAGCTTAGGCAAGAACTATGGCTACACCTTC. Its translation is CASSLGKNYGYTF.

This clonotype was seen a handful of times. The chain is built from TRBV7-2 and TRBJ2-3; 11 nucleotides match TRBD2. The CDR3 sequence is 19 residues long. The germline V gene has CDR1 SGHTA and CDR2 FQGNSA. V lost 5 bases, J lost 3 bases, and 16 bases stayed unmatched. As DNA, the CDR3 is TGTGCCAGCAGCCCCACGCTAGCGGGGGGTACTATCACAACAGATACGCAGTATTTT. Translation gives CASSPTLAGGTITTDTQYF.

The rearrangement links TRBV12-3 or TRBV12-4 to TRBJ1-5; 11 bases align to TRBD1. The CDR3 is 15 amino acids. V was clipped by 6 bases and J by 3 bases; unmatched bases: 4. DNA of the CDR3: TGTGCCAGCAGGCAAGGACAGGGGGCCAATCAGCCCCAGCATTTT. Its protein product is CASRQGQGANQPQHF.

This clonotype is large in the sample. This chain links TRBV20-1 with TRBJ1-6; possible D gene TRBD1, 5 bases. Deletions cut 4 bases from V and 7 bases from J, with 17 bases between. CDR1 is DFQATT, CDR2 SNEGSKA, per germline (reference sequence). The CDR3 has 15 residues. CDR3 DNA: TGCAGTGCTACCCACTTGAGGGGCGAGAATTCACCCCTCCACTTT. Translated: CSATHLRGENSPLHF.

This sequence joins TRBV15 and TRBJ2-2; D might be TRBD1 or TRBD2, each matching 5 bases. CDR3 length equals 16 residues. CDR1 is LNHNV and CDR2 is YYDKDF in the germline V gene (reference sequence). V lost 1 base and J 6 bases, leaving 15 bases between the germline ends. The CDR3 here is CATSRGGEGEAGELFF. The DNA for the CDR3 is TGTGCCACCAGCAGAGGGGGCGAGGGAGAGGCCGGGGAGCTGTTTTTT. The full variable domain, its missing parts supplied by reference TRBV15 and TRBJ2-2, is DAMVIQNPRYQVTQFGKPVTLSCSQTLNHNVMYWYQQKSSQAPKLLFHYYDKDFNNEADTPDNFQSRRPNTSFCFLDIRSPGLGDTAMYLCATSRGGEGEAGELFFGEGSRLTVL.